A single TCR beta chain is shown here with its context. The CDR3 extends over 15 amino acids. The V end was cut by 6 bases, the J end by 0 bases, with 15 bases between. Germline assignment: CDR1 SGHRS and CDR2 YFSETQ. This record comes from a study of blood T cell repertoires in COVID-19. Study in general: The United States, Italy and Spain supplied acute and convalescent COVID-19 samples.

TCRdb keeps only in-frame clones here, not all; method: immunoSEQ multiplex PCR. The data show 200,000 to 250,000 clones, with approximately 80% seen just once and roughly 1.4% held by the top ten. The receptor comes from a woman between 35 and 50 years old who had recovered from COVID-19. V is TRBV5-1 and J is TRBJ1-1; D is ambiguous. Sequenced sample: peripheral blood. This CDR3 is CASMGGDYMNTEAFF. The CDR3 coding sequence is TGCGCCAGCATGGGTGGCGACTACATGAACACTGAAGCTTTCTTT.